Listed below are T cell receptor beta chains from one sample, sequenced in a study of regulatory T cells in long-lasting Graves disease. TCRdb itself ran the multiplex PCR reads through MiXCR, one entry per CDR3 protein. Among around 500,000 distinct CDR3 sequences listed, around 12% were seen once. The same specimen was also included in a second study, on T cells in Graves' hyperthyroidism and ophthalmopathy.

The sequencing used peripheral blood mononuclear cells (PBMCs), collected at new diagnosis, from a patient treated with antithyroid drugs. The receptors stem from a woman aged 25-40 years with Graves disease. CDR3s leave out the opening cysteine and the closing phenylalanine or tryptophan. Fields, in order: J gene, V gene, clone size, CDR3 protein. Clone size is not always given. Where it is, it says once, few, many or a class for expanded clones.

>TRBJ2-3|TRBV20-1|few
SASLLSGSSDTQY
>TRBJ2-7|TRBV2|many
ASSAESYEQY
>TRBJ1-2|TRBV19|many
ASSMLGSSMGYT
>TRBJ1-5|TRBV28|few
ASTGSNQPQH
>TRBJ2-7|TRBV7-6|many
ASSLQQGGPYEQY
>TRBJ2-7|TRBV6-1|few
ASRSRGGGTTPYEQY
>TRBJ2-7|TRBV6-5|few
ASSSRQGFH
>TRBJ2-7|TRBV11-2|few
ASRGLGRYEQY
>TRBJ1-5|TRBV20-1|many
SARKGPPGQPQH
>TRBJ2-1|TRBV19|many
ASSQAGHAIYEQF
>TRBJ1-6|TRBV11-2|few
ASSPPLTGGLLH
>TRBJ2-5|TRBV2|many
ASSERRQETQY
>TRBJ1-4|TRBV6-2/TRBV6-3|many
ASSYPTGSEKLF
>TRBJ2-1|TRBV11-2|-
ASSWTHEQF
>TRBJ1-5|TRBV28|many
ASSPTQGASNQPQH